The present entry profiles one T cell receptor (beta chain) with its context. Antigen specificity is unknown. MiXCR, applied by TCRdb to the multiplex PCR reads, yields one record per CDR3 protein. This sample has under 75,000 distinct CDR3 sequences; 57% occur once, and the top ten carry roughly 19%. The germline V and J ends were trimmed by 0 bases and 3 bases, with 18 bases remaining between them. The CDR3 sequence is 18 residues long. From germline, CDR1 is MNHEY and CDR2 SMNVEV (reference sequence). This entry is derived from a study of breast tumors, draining lymph nodes, adjacent tissues. Study observations and caveats: Tumor TCR diversity was below lymph nodes but above nontumor tissue. Tumor and nontumor repertoires were significantly more similar in luminal-like than in basal-like breast cancer. Data only fit, rather than demonstrated, lymph node origin of most tumor T cells.

The sequence was obtained from a female donor with breast cancer. Some clones in this sample may be carry-over from other donors' samples. Sample: breast tumor tissue. The V call is TRBV27, the J call TRBJ1-5, with D perhaps TRBD1 (6 bases). CDR3 in DNA: TGTGCCAGCAGTTTATCAGGGGGTCCATATAGCGACAATCAGCCCCAGCATTTT. As protein: CASSLSGGPYSDNQPQHF.